This is a list of T cell receptor beta chains from one sample in a study of blood T cells in healthy people across ages. TCRdb re-derived calls from the 5' RACE reads in MiXCR, one entry per CDR3 protein. The table records 650,000 to 800,000 distinct CDR3 sequences, 40% to 50% of them present only once. The sequenced sample was blood. The receptors originated from a man aged 60-69 years in good health. The CDR3 runs from the conserved cysteine through the conserved F or W. A D gene is named only where the DNA matches it firmly. Where a row states a size, it is once, few, many or the class of an expanded clone; other rows omit it.

d_call: TRBD2
v_call: TRBV7-7
j_call: TRBJ2-1
clone_size: once
cdr3_nt: TGTGCCAGCAGCCCCTCTGGCGGGAGGGCTGTCAATGAGCAGTTCTTC
cdr3_aa: CASSPSGGRAVNEQFF

d_call: -
v_call: TRBV7-8
j_call: TRBJ2-7
clone_size: -
cdr3_nt: TGTGCCAGCAGAGTAGGACGGGGCATCGGGTACGAGCAGTACTTC
cdr3_aa: CASRVGRGIGYEQYF

d_call: -
v_call: TRBV29-1
j_call: TRBJ2-5
clone_size: few
cdr3_nt: TGCAGCGTTGAAATGGGGCGGGTCCAAGAGACCCAGTACTTC
cdr3_aa: CSVEMGRVQETQYF

d_call: -
v_call: TRBV27
j_call: TRBJ2-2
clone_size: -
cdr3_nt: TGTGCCAGCAGTCCTAACAGGGATCGGACCGGGGAGCTGTTTTTT
cdr3_aa: CASSPNRDRTGELFF

d_call: -
v_call: TRBV6-2/TRBV6-3
j_call: TRBJ1-1
clone_size: -
cdr3_nt: TGTGCCAGCAGTCGGAACCTAGAAGCTTTCTTT
cdr3_aa: CASSRNLEAFF

d_call: -
v_call: TRBV10-2
j_call: TRBJ2-7
clone_size: -
cdr3_nt: TGCGCCAGCAGTGAAAGGCAGGCACCGGGCGAGCAGTACTTC
cdr3_aa: CASSERQAPGEQYF

d_call: TRBD2
v_call: TRBV5-4
j_call: TRBJ2-5
clone_size: many
cdr3_nt: TGTGCCAGCAGCTTGGGCGGGGGACTGAAAGAGACCCAGTACTTC
cdr3_aa: CASSLGGGLKETQYF

d_call: TRBD2
v_call: TRBV6-6
j_call: TRBJ2-4
clone_size: few
cdr3_nt: TGTGCCAGCAGTCCCGGACTAGCCGAGATTCAGTACTTC
cdr3_aa: CASSPGLAEIQYF

d_call: -
v_call: TRBV4-2
j_call: TRBJ2-6
clone_size: few
cdr3_nt: TGTGCCAGCAGCCCTGGGGCCTCTGGGGCCAACGTCCTGACTTTC
cdr3_aa: CASSPGASGANVLTF

d_call: -
v_call: TRBV20-1
j_call: TRBJ2-5
clone_size: -
cdr3_nt: TGCAGTGCCACGGCAGGTTTCCAAGAGACCCAGTACTTC
cdr3_aa: CSATAGFQETQYF

d_call: -
v_call: TRBV13
j_call: TRBJ2-1
clone_size: few
cdr3_nt: TGTGCCAGCAGCTTAGGCGGGACGTCAAATGAGCAGTTCTTC
cdr3_aa: CASSLGGTSNEQFF

d_call: TRBD1
v_call: TRBV6-2/TRBV6-3
j_call: TRBJ1-5
clone_size: -
cdr3_nt: TGTGCCAGCAGCCACCTGGATCACAGGGGTGTCGATCAGCCCCAGCATTTT
cdr3_aa: CASSHLDHRGVDQPQHF

d_call: TRBD1
v_call: TRBV27
j_call: TRBJ1-2
clone_size: -
cdr3_nt: TGTGCCAGCAGTCAGGACAGGGATCGCTATGGCTACACCTTC
cdr3_aa: CASSQDRDRYGYTF

d_call: -
v_call: TRBV7-2
j_call: TRBJ1-5
clone_size: -
cdr3_nt: TGTGCCAGCAGCTTATCCGGGGACAAGAGTTTCCTCTATAGCAATCAGCCCCAGCATTTT
cdr3_aa: CASSLSGDKSFLYSNQPQHF

d_call: TRBD2
v_call: TRBV7-2
j_call: TRBJ2-7
clone_size: -
cdr3_nt: TGTGCCAGCAGCTTCTTAGCGGGGGGGCGGGGATCGGGTGAGCAGTACTTC
cdr3_aa: CASSFLAGGRGSGEQYF

d_call: TRBD2
v_call: TRBV27
j_call: TRBJ2-1
clone_size: -
cdr3_nt: TGTGCCAGCACCCTAGCGGGGGGGTGGAATGAGCAGTTCTTC
cdr3_aa: CASTLAGGWNEQFF

d_call: -
v_call: TRBV7-9
j_call: TRBJ2-1
clone_size: few
cdr3_nt: TGTGCCAGCAGCACTACGGGTGAGCAGTTCTTC
cdr3_aa: CASSTTGEQFF

d_call: -
v_call: TRBV15
j_call: TRBJ2-1
clone_size: many
cdr3_nt: TGTGCCACCAGCGGGGACCCCTCCCTTTACAATGAGCAGTTCTTC
cdr3_aa: CATSGDPSLYNEQFF

d_call: TRBD1
v_call: TRBV9
j_call: TRBJ2-3
clone_size: few
cdr3_nt: TGTGCCAGTTCCCTACAGGGGGTTAGCACAGATACGCAGTATTTT
cdr3_aa: CASSLQGVSTDTQYF

d_call: TRBD2
v_call: TRBV20-1
j_call: TRBJ2-3
clone_size: -
cdr3_nt: TGCAGTGCTAGAGTTAGCGGGGGAAGTGGCACAGATACGCAGTATTTT
cdr3_aa: CSARVSGGSGTDTQYF

d_call: -
v_call: TRBV5-4
j_call: TRBJ2-5
clone_size: -
cdr3_nt: TGTGCCAGCAGCTTGTCGGCGGGGGCTACGGAGACCCAGTACTTC
cdr3_aa: CASSLSAGATETQYF

d_call: -
v_call: TRBV6-6
j_call: TRBJ2-5
clone_size: -
cdr3_nt: TGTGCCAGCAGTTACGGGAAGACCCAGTACTTC
cdr3_aa: CASSYGKTQYF

d_call: TRBD2
v_call: TRBV4-3
j_call: TRBJ2-3
clone_size: once
cdr3_nt: TGCGCCAGCAGCCAAGAGTGGACGGGGGAGGGCACAGATACGCGGTATTTT
cdr3_aa: CASSQEWTGEGTDTRYF

d_call: -
v_call: TRBV11-2
j_call: TRBJ2-5
clone_size: -
cdr3_nt: TGTGCCAGCAGCTTTTCCAGGGCGTCCGAGACCCAGTACTTC
cdr3_aa: CASSFSRASETQYF

d_call: TRBD1
v_call: TRBV14
j_call: TRBJ1-1
clone_size: -
cdr3_nt: TGTGCCAGCAGCCACCGAGGACAGGGTGTTAGAGCTTTCTTT
cdr3_aa: CASSHRGQGVRAFF

d_call: -
v_call: TRBV20-1
j_call: TRBJ2-1
clone_size: few
cdr3_nt: TGCAGTGCTAGAGTTCTGAATGAGCAGTTCTTC
cdr3_aa: CSARVLNEQFF

d_call: TRBD2
v_call: TRBV6-5
j_call: TRBJ2-7
clone_size: -
cdr3_nt: TGTGCCAGCAGTGGACTAGATTGGGACGAGCAGTACTTC
cdr3_aa: CASSGLDWDEQYF

d_call: TRBD1
v_call: TRBV6-5
j_call: TRBJ1-1
clone_size: -
cdr3_nt: TGTGCCAGCAACGACAGGGGAGGAGCTGAAGCTTTCTTT
cdr3_aa: CASNDRGGAEAFF